The source of this TCR beta chain is a study of cytomegalovirus exposure and HLA in healthy donors. As regards this clone: One junction end does not reproduce the germline sequence, and a read error may be involved.

The germline gives CDR1 SEHNR, CDR2 FQNEAQ (reference sequence). This CDR3 has 14 amino acids. PCR amplification relied on 60 Vbeta primers (plus 13 Jbeta primers). Some clones are missing from TCRdb's copy, which holds only in-frame ones; the method was immunoSEQ multiplex PCR. The sample has 200,000 or so clones; around 80% are singletons. The rearrangement joins TRBV7-9 to TRBJ1-2, with D tentatively TRBD1 (5 bases). The sequence was obtained from a woman between 18 and 30 years old in good health and CMV-seropositive. What was sequenced was PBMCs. CDR3 in amino acids: CSSSLVQGAYGYTF. CDR3 bases: TGTTCCAGCAGCTTAGTTCAGGGTGCCTATGGCTACACCTTC.